The 16 T cell receptor beta chains listed next were all sequenced from one sample in a study of beta chain features in type 1 diabetes. The authors reverse transcribed all of the isolated RNA, so sequencing captured expressed TCRB transcripts. The protocol was immunoSEQ multiplex PCR, while the TCRdb copy is restricted to in-frame clones and leaves out a portion. The table lists 300,000 to 350,000 clones, roughly a fifth of them singletons, with around 0.044% in the top ten. Sequencing input: naive CD4+ T cells from blood. The receptors come from a woman aged 18-29 years in good health.

V gene TRBV7-9 combines with J gene TRBJ2-1; TRBD2 matches 7 bases. The V gene's germline CDR1 is SEHNR and CDR2 FQNEAQ (reference sequence). The CDR3 has 12 residues. V lost 4 bases to trimming and J lost 8 bases; unmatched junction nucleotides: 2. This chain's CDR3 is CASSSSGDEQFF. The CDR3 DNA sequence: TGTGCCAGCAGCTCCAGCGGGGATGAGCAGTTCTTC.

V and J are TRBV5-1 and TRBJ2-2; D may be TRBD2 (6 bases). Germline assignment: CDR1 SGHRS and CDR2 YFSETQ. Trimming took 4 bases from V and 1 from J, leaving 8 bases between them. The CDR3 runs to 14 residues. DNA of the CDR3: TGCGCCAGCAGCGGGGGAGGGAACACCGGGGAGCTGTTTTTT. It encodes CASSGGGNTGELFF.

The rearrangement joins TRBV29-1 to TRBJ2-7; 9 bases agree with TRBD1. The germline V gene encodes CDR1 SQVTM and CDR2 ANQGSEA. V was clipped by 4 bases and J by 4 bases; unmatched bases: 5. The CDR3 has 13 residues. The CDR3 sequence is CSVAGTGIYEQYF. The CDR3 DNA reads as TGCAGCGTTGCCGGGACAGGGATTTACGAGCAGTACTTC.

A note on this clone: Other DNA sequences from this sample encode an identical CDR3 as well. This chain links TRBV5-1 with TRBJ2-3; the D is unclear. The CDR3 runs 12 residues. CDR1 and CDR2 from the germline V gene are SGHRS and YFSETQ. V was clipped by 0 bases and J by 3 bases, with 2 bases between them. The CDR3 DNA is TGCGCCAGCAGCTTGGCAACAGATACGCAGTATTTT. Translated, it gives CASSLATDTQYF.

The chain combines TRBV6-5 with TRBJ2-7; a possible D gene is TRBD1 (6 bases). There are 12 residues in the CDR3. The germline V gene encodes CDR1 MNHEY and CDR2 SVGAGI. V lost 10 bases and J 0 bases, leaving 10 bases between the germline ends. This CDR3 is CATRQVSYEQYF. The CDR3 bases are TGTGCCACCAGACAGGTCTCCTACGAGCAGTACTTC.

In this sample, this clone turned up a few times. The V gene is TRBV9, the J gene TRBJ2-1; D uncertain. Trimming cost V 4 bases and J 7 bases, with 15 bases left between them. Germline values: CDR1 SGDLS, CDR2 YYNGEE. The CDR3 consists of 14 residues. The DNA of the CDR3 is TGTGCCAGCAGCCCTCCCTGGGCGAAGAATGAGCAGTTCTTC. It yields the protein CASSPPWAKNEQFF.

This clone came up a few times. The chain links TRBV4-1 to TRBJ2-1; D is ambiguous. The CDR3 extends over 17 amino acids. In germline, CDR1 is MGHRA, CDR2 YSYEKL. The V and J ends lost 2 bases and 7 bases respectively, with 21 bases between them. CDR3 residues: CASSQIPQAINVNEQFF. Written as DNA, the CDR3 is TGCGCCAGCAGCCAAATCCCCCAGGCAATAAATGTGAATGAGCAGTTCTTC.

This clone was seen only a few times. The V call is TRBV5-1, the J call TRBJ2-5; D may be TRBD2 (5 bases). V lost 1 base, J lost 5 bases, and 18 bases lay in between. The CDR3 is 16 residues long. Germline CDR1 is SGHRS and CDR2 is YFSETQ. The CDR3, as DNA: TGCGCCAGCAGCTTGAGTGCGCAGGCGTGGAGGGAGACCCAGTACTTC. This gives the protein CASSLSAQAWRETQYF.

The chain is built from TRBV5-1 and TRBJ2-3; TRBD1 might be the D (5 bases). The CDR3 loop spans 15 amino acids. The germline CDR1 and CDR2 sequences are SGHRS and YFSETQ. Trimming took 3 bases from V and 3 from J, leaving 14 bases between them. The CDR3 DNA reads as TGCGCCAGCAGCTCCCGACAGCCGTCTACAGATACGCAGTATTTT. This sequence encodes CASSSRQPSTDTQYF.

The sample holds a few counts of this clone. The chain employs TRBV5-1 and TRBJ2-7; 7 positions match TRBD1. Germline V gene data show CDR1 as SGHRS and CDR2 as YFSETQ. The CDR3 has 13 residues. V lost 5 bases, J lost 10 bases, and 12 bases stayed unmatched. CDR3 in amino acids: CASSGTDGGSQYF. The CDR3, as DNA: TGCGCCAGCAGTGGGACAGATGGGGGTTCTCAGTACTTC. Variable domain in full (rest from reference TRBV5-1 and TRBJ2-7): KAGVTQTPRYLIKTRGQQVTLSCSPISGHRSVSWYQQTPGQGLQFLFEYFSETQRNKGNFPGRFSGRQFSNSRSEMNVSTLELGDSALYLCASSGTDGGSQYFGPGTRLTVT.

The chain uses TRBV9 and TRBJ2-1; TRBD2 matches at 10 bases. The CDR3 is 17 residues long. The germline V gene has CDR1 SGDLS and CDR2 YYNGEE. V lost 0 bases and J lost 4; bases outside the gene matches: 7. CDR3: CASSVGTSGTLYNEQFF. The CDR3 DNA follows: TGTGCCAGCAGCGTAGGTACTAGCGGGACACTGTACAATGAGCAGTTCTTC.

The chain couples TRBV5-1 to TRBJ2-5; 12 bases are a match to TRBD2. Germline CDR1 SGHRS, CDR2 YFSETQ. The CDR3 is 17 amino acids. V shed 4 bases and J 5 bases; nucleotides not matched to a gene: 12. The CDR3 DNA reads as TGCGCCAGCAGCCAAATGGCTAGCGGGGGGGCTGGTGAGACCCAGTACTTC. Translating gives CASSQMASGGAGETQYF.

The V and J genes are TRBV6-6 and TRBJ2-7; maybe TRBD1 (6 bases). Germline assignment: CDR1 MNHNY and CDR2 SVGAGI (reference sequence). The V end was cut by 7 bases, the J end by 0 bases, with 10 bases between. The CDR3 loop spans 13 amino acids. The CDR3 loop reads CASTSQGSYEQYF. The CDR3 region has the DNA TGTGCCAGCACCTCACAGGGCTCCTACGAGCAGTACTTC.

V and J are TRBV5-1 and TRBJ1-2; no clear D. The V and J ends lost 2 bases and 7 bases respectively, with 12 bases between them. The germline V gene encodes CDR1 SGHRS and CDR2 YFSETQ. CDR3 length equals 13 residues. The CDR3 loop reads CASSFIGDVGYTF. The CDR3, as DNA: TGCGCCAGCAGCTTTATCGGGGATGTTGGCTACACCTTC. Complete variable domain (other parts from reference TRBV5-1 and TRBJ1-2): KAGVTQTPRYLIKTRGQQVTLSCSPISGHRSVSWYQQTPGQGLQFLFEYFSETQRNKGNFPGRFSGRQFSNSRSEMNVSTLELGDSALYLCASSFIGDVGYTFGSGTRLTVV.

This clone was counted only a few times. The chain links TRBV10-3 to TRBJ2-7, with a possible D match to TRBD1 (5 bases). Trimming shortened V by 11 bases and J by 3 bases, and 11 bases separated the two germline ends. Germline V gene sequence: CDR1 ENHRY, CDR2 SYGVKD. The CDR3 is 11 residues long. The chain's CDR3 is CASWGNYEQYF. The DNA of the CDR3 is TGTGCCTCCTGGGGCAACTACGAGCAGTACTTC.

The rearrangement joins TRBV30 to TRBJ2-5; D is possibly TRBD2 (5 bases). Germline V gives CDR1 GTSNPN, CDR2 SVGIG (reference sequence). CDR3 length equals 14 residues. V was cut by 0 bases and J by 7 bases, with 15 bases left in between. CDR3 coding DNA: TGTGCCTGGAGTGTAGGTAGACTAAGCGGGACCCAGTACTTC. The encoded protein is CAWSVGRLSGTQYF. The variable domain in full, with the rest retrieved from reference TRBV30 and TRBJ2-5, is SQTIHQWPATLVQPVGSPLSLECTVEGTSNPNLYWYRQAAGRGLQLLFYSVGIGQISSEVPQNLSASRPQDRQFILSSKKLLLSDSGFYLCAWSVGRLSGTQYFGPGTRLLVL.